Below are 27 T cell receptor beta chains sequenced from a single sample in a study of Graves' ophthalmopathy and Graves' hyperthyroidism. Amplification of the TCR beta CDR3 regions used RNA transcripts (as template). The authors performed first-round RT-PCR with HTBI primers and then a second-round multiplex PCR. From the multiplex PCR reads, TCRdb called clonotypes with MiXCR, one entry per CDR3 protein. The sample includes approximately 160,000 distinct CDR3 sequences, 30% to 45% seen only once; the top ten take roughly 8.9%. The specimen sequenced was peripheral blood. These receptors were taken from a man aged 25 to 45 with Graves' ophthalmopathy.

The chain carries TRBV13 and TRBJ1-2, with D maybe TRBD1 (5 bases). The CDR3 is made up of 14 amino acids. V lost 5 bases to trimming and J lost 6 bases, with 16 bases between them. CDR1 is PRHDT, CDR2 FYEKMQ, per germline (reference sequence). The CDR3 region has the DNA TGTGCCAGCAGCGGCCGTGAGGGGACCGATGGCTACACCTTC. It specifies CASSGREGTDGYTF.

As DNA, the CDR3 is TGTGCCACACAGGGTCTGGGCCGGACGGCTTATGGCTACACCTTC. Protein product: CATQGLGRTAYGYTF. This chain links TRBV7-2 with TRBJ1-2; D may be TRBD1 (6 bases). The CDR3 is made up of 15 amino acids. Trimming pared 10 bases from V and 5 bases from J, leaving 23 bases between. CDR1 SGHTA and CDR2 FQGNSA come from the germline V gene.

In its sample, this clonotype was seen a few times. The genes are TRBV20-1 and TRBJ1-1, with 9 bases aligning to TRBD1. Germline V gives CDR1 DFQATT, CDR2 SNEGSKA (reference sequence). The V segment lost 6 bases and the J segment 11 bases; nucleotides outside the gene matches: 7. This CDR3 spans 11 amino acids. Here the CDR3 reads CSARTGGEAFF. DNA for the CDR3: TGCAGTGCCCGCACAGGGGGCGAGGCTTTCTTT.

This clonotype was seen many times. This chain joins TRBV7-8 and TRBJ1-5; no reliable D call. Trimming took 4 bases from V and 4 from J, leaving 11 bases between them. The CDR3 is made up of 14 amino acids. The germline V gene has CDR1 SGHVS and CDR2 FQNEAQ. The CDR3 nucleotides are TGTGCCAGCAGCTCCGGACTGATGAATCAGCCCCAGCATTTT. This sequence encodes CASSSGLMNQPQHF. Together with reference TRBV7-8 and TRBJ1-5, the CDR3 gives the full variable domain: GAGVSQSPRYKVAKRGQDVALRCDPISGHVSLFWYQQALGQGPEFLTYFQNEAQLDKSGLPSDRFFAERPEGSVSTLKIQRTQQEDSAVYLCASSSGLMNQPQHFGDGTRLSIL.

The chain carries TRBV28 and TRBJ2-2; D is unclear. Germline V gene lookup returns CDR1 MDHEN and CDR2 SYDVKM. V lost 3 bases and J 0 bases, leaving 14 bases between the germline ends. This CDR3 is built from 17 residues. CDR3 coding DNA: TGTGCCAGCAGTTTTTTATTAGGCCCGACGAACACCGGGGAGCTGTTTTTT. Translated, it gives CASSFLLGPTNTGELFF.

DNA for the CDR3: TGTGCCAGCAGCTTAGACTCATCCGCTGAAGCTTTCTTT. It yields the protein CASSLDSSAEAFF. This chain joins TRBV7-9 and TRBJ1-1, with D unclear. The V end lost 1 base, the J end lost 6 bases, and 9 bases lay between the germline ends. The CDR3 consists of 13 residues. Germline V lookup: CDR1 SEHNR, CDR2 FQNEAQ (reference sequence).

This clonotype was counted at least ten times. The rearrangement joins TRBV5-1 to TRBJ2-5; 7 nucleotides align to TRBD2. CDR3 length equals 13 residues. Germline assignment: CDR1 SGHRS and CDR2 YFSETQ. J was trimmed by 2 bases and V by 3 bases; bases with no gene match: 1. The CDR3 region has the DNA TGCGCCAGCAGCTCGGGACTACAAGAGACCCAGTACTTC. It translates to CASSSGLQETQYF.

This clonotype appeared many times. The V and J genes are TRBV28 and TRBJ1-5; D not resolved. This CDR3 has 15 amino acids. CDR1 is MDHEN and CDR2 is SYDVKM in the germline V gene. Trimming took 3 bases from V and 0 from J, leaving 9 bases between them. The CDR3 DNA reads TGTGCCAGCAGTTTCAACAGCGATAGCAATCAGCCCCAGCATTTT. This sequence encodes CASSFNSDSNQPQHF.

The rearrangement uses TRBV7-2 and TRBJ2-7; TRBD1 agrees at 11 bases. V lost 4 bases and J lost 2; bases outside the gene matches: 4. CDR1 SGHTA and CDR2 FQGNSA come from the germline V gene. The CDR3 covers 15 residues. The CDR3 nucleotides are TGTGCCAGCAGCTCACGGACAGGGGGCGCCTACGAGCAGTACTTC. Its protein product is CASSSRTGGAYEQYF.

This clonotype was counted between two and nine times. The CDR3 reads CASSLGAKNIQYF. The CDR3 region has the DNA TGTGCCAGCAGTCTGGGGGCCAAAAACATTCAGTACTTC. The gene calls are TRBV6-1 and TRBJ2-4; D unresolved. CDR3 length: 13 residues. Germline V gives CDR1 MNHNS, CDR2 SASEGT. V was trimmed by 5 bases and J by 1 base, leaving 6 bases between them.

This clonotype was detected many times. The V call is TRBV6-2 or TRBV6-3, the J call TRBJ2-7; no clear D gene. The germline V and J ends were trimmed by 2 bases and 4 bases, with 3 bases remaining between them. The length of the CDR3 is 11 residues. CDR1 is MNHEY and CDR2 is SVGEGT in the germline V gene. CDR3 protein: CASSYEYEQYF. The CDR3 coding sequence is TGTGCCAGCAGTTACGAGTACGAGCAGTACTTC.

CDR3 nucleotide sequence: TGTGCCAGTAGTATCAGGGCAGTCGGTTATAGCAATCAGCCCCAGCATTTT. Amino acids: CASSIRAVGYSNQPQHF. The chain is built from TRBV19 and TRBJ1-5; tentatively, D is TRBD1 (5 bases). The V gene lost 3 bases and the J gene lost 0 bases, with 15 bases spanning the gap. CDR1 and CDR2 from the germline V gene are LNHDA and SQIVND (reference sequence). The CDR3 contains 17 residues.

In its sample, this clonotype was seen a few times. The chain has TRBV28 and TRBJ1-5, with unresolved D. V was pared by 10 bases and J by 6 bases, with 16 bases between. In germline, CDR1 is MDHEN, CDR2 SYDVKM. The CDR3 has 13 amino acids. CDR3 coding DNA: TGTGCCATCTCGGCCTCACATCGTCAGCCCCAGCATTTT. As protein: CAISASHRQPQHF.

This chain uses TRBV12-3 or TRBV12-4 with TRBJ1-6; no clear D gene. CDR3 size: 14 residues. The ends were cut back, 3 bases at V and 6 bases at J, with 9 bases in the middle. CDR3 coding DNA: TGTGCCAGCAGTTTTGGCGTCAGTAATTCACCCCTCCACTTT. Protein product: CASSFGVSNSPLHF.

This clonotype was seen repeatedly, ten times or more. The J gene is TRBJ2-6, the V gene TRBV10-3, with D unclear. The CDR3 totals 15 residues. Germline V gene data show CDR1 as ENHRY and CDR2 as SYGVKD. The V gene lost 3 bases and the J gene lost 1 base, with 7 bases spanning the gap. The CDR3 sequence: CAISELQSGANVLTF. The CDR3 region has the DNA TGTGCCATCAGTGAACTTCAGTCTGGGGCCAACGTCCTGACTTTC.

Ten or more counts support this clonotype. J is TRBJ1-1 and V is TRBV12-3 or TRBV12-4, with 10 nucleotides matching TRBD1. The J segment lost 4 bases and the V segment lost 5 bases, leaving 4 bases of the junction unmatched. The CDR3 has 14 residues. DNA of the CDR3: TGTGCCAGCAGTAGGGGACAGGGGAGCACTGAAGCTTTCTTT. Protein: CASSRGQGSTEAFF.

This clonotype was observed many times. This sequence joins TRBV28 and TRBJ1-1; D is unresolved. V lost 6 bases to trimming and J lost 6 bases, with 11 bases between them. There are 12 residues in the CDR3. Germline values: CDR1 MDHEN, CDR2 SYDVKM. The CDR3 protein is CASSSGAPEAFF. CDR3 bases: TGTGCCAGCAGCTCCGGAGCCCCTGAAGCTTTCTTT.

V is TRBV6-1 and J is TRBJ1-3; no clear D. The CDR3 runs 13 residues. Trimming stripped 6 bases from V and 0 bases from J, with 6 bases between. CDR1 MNHNS and CDR2 SASEGT come from the germline V gene. The chain's CDR3 is CASRVFSGNTIYF. The CDR3 bases are TGTGCCAGCAGGGTCTTCTCTGGAAACACCATATATTTT.

This clonotype was found many times. This rearrangement joins TRBV5-1 to TRBJ2-2; D unclear. Trimming shortened V by 7 bases and J by 1 base, and 11 bases separated the two germline ends. CDR1 is SGHRS, CDR2 YFSETQ, per germline. The CDR3 consists of 14 residues. Written as DNA, the CDR3 is TGCGCCAGCTCAAAAACTGTGAACACCGGGGAGCTGTTTTTT. It encodes CASSKTVNTGELFF.

This clonotype was seen many times. The chain joins TRBV7-2 to TRBJ2-7; 8 positions agree with TRBD2. The CDR3 sequence is 12 residues long. V lost 3 bases to trimming and J lost 5 bases; unmatched junction nucleotides: 0. Germline assignment: CDR1 SGHTA and CDR2 FQGNSA. As DNA, the CDR3 is TGTGCCAGCAGCTTGACTAGCGACGAGCAGTACTTC. This gives the protein CASSLTSDEQYF.

This chain joins TRBV11-2 and TRBJ1-1; D gene ambiguous. The CDR3 length is 15 residues. Germline values: CDR1 SGHAT, CDR2 FQNNGV. The V gene lost 1 base and the J gene lost 4 bases, with 13 bases spanning the gap. The CDR3 spells CASSLASPTITEAFF. The DNA of the CDR3 is TGTGCCAGCAGCTTAGCCTCCCCTACAATCACTGAAGCTTTCTTT.

This clonotype has only a few counts. CDR3 nucleotides: TGTGCCAGCAGTGGTCGGGACAGGGGGGGCCGGAACACTGAAGCTTTCTTT. It specifies CASSGRDRGGRNTEAFF. The chain recombines TRBV6-1 with TRBJ1-1; 11 bases are a match to TRBD1. V was pared by 4 bases and J by 1 base, with 8 bases of the junction left unmatched. The CDR3 covers 17 residues. Looked up from germline, CDR1 is MNHNS and CDR2 is SASEGT.

The CDR3 spells CASGNQGNTEAFF. CDR3 nucleotide sequence: TGTGCCAGCGGAAACCAGGGTAACACTGAAGCTTTCTTT. The chain is built from TRBV2 and TRBJ1-1, with D possibly TRBD1 on 5 matching bases. The length of the CDR3 is 13 residues. Germline CDR1 is SNHLY and CDR2 is FYNNEI. Trimming took 8 bases from V and 2 from J, leaving 12 bases between them.

This clonotype has ten or more counts. The V and J genes are TRBV6-1 and TRBJ2-4, with a tentative D call TRBD1 (6 bases). The CDR3 consists of 12 residues. V was pared by 3 bases and J by 6 bases, with 6 bases between. Germline V gene data show CDR1 as MNHNS and CDR2 as SASEGT. As DNA, the CDR3 is TGTGCCAGCAGTGACAGGGGAAACATTCAGTACTTC. It translates to CASSDRGNIQYF.

The chain combines TRBV6-1 with TRBJ2-7; D not resolved. The CDR3 has 13 amino acids. V was clipped by 2 bases and J by 2 bases, with 7 bases between them. Germline CDR1 is MNHNS and CDR2 is SASEGT. The CDR3 region has the DNA TGTGCCAGCAGTGAAACCATAACCTACGAGCAGTACTTC. Translated: CASSETITYEQYF.

The chain has TRBV6-1 and TRBJ2-5, with D perhaps matching TRBD1 or TRBD2 (6 bases each). This CDR3 contains 14 residues. CDR1 is MNHNS and CDR2 is SASEGT in the germline V gene. Deletions cut 4 bases from V and 3 bases from J, with 12 bases between. This CDR3 is CASSARGVEETQYF. CDR3 in DNA: TGTGCCAGCAGTGCAAGGGGGGTCGAAGAGACCCAGTACTTC.

This clonotype was counted once. The rearrangement uses TRBV6-2 or TRBV6-3 and TRBJ1-1, with no clear D. CDR3 size: 16 residues. The V gene lost 0 bases and the J gene lost 1 base, with 12 bases spanning the gap. CDR1 MNHEY and CDR2 SVGEGT come from the germline V gene. The CDR3 coding sequence is TGTGCCAGCAGTTACTCTTTGGACGGGAAGAACACTGAAGCTTTCTTT. This gives the protein CASSYSLDGKNTEAFF.